The rows below give T cell receptor beta chains drawn from one sample of a study of cytomegalovirus exposure and HLA in healthy donors. Sequencing was performed with immunoSEQ multiplex PCR; in TCRdb, only in-frame clones are kept and a portion is missing. Of tens of thousands of clones listed, around 96% are singletons. The specimen sequenced was PBMCs. Receptor source: a woman between 18 and 30 years old in good health and CMV-seronegative. Each CDR3 is given with its conserved first and last residue. Fields, in order: CDR3 DNA, CDR3 protein, V gene, D gene, clone size, J gene. The D gene is left open where the match is weak. The size of a clone is reported for some rows only, either as once, few or many, or as a class for expanded clones.

CDR3 DNA: TGTGCCGGGGGTAATGGGGAGGGCCAAATCGGGGAGCTGTTTTTT
CDR3 protein: CAGGNGEGQIGELFF
V gene: TRBV6-1
D gene: TRBD2
clone size: NA
J gene: TRBJ2-2

CDR3 DNA: TGTGCCAGCAGCTTTTGGGGAGCCGACACAGATACGCAGTATTTT
CDR3 protein: CASSFWGADTDTQYF
V gene: TRBV11-2
D gene: NA
clone size: NA
J gene: TRBJ2-3

CDR3 DNA: TGTGCCAGCAGTGCTCAAGCGGCTGGTGGCTACACCTTC
CDR3 protein: CASSAQAAGGYTF
V gene: TRBV6-1
D gene: NA
clone size: NA
J gene: TRBJ1-2

CDR3 DNA: TGTGCCAGCACCCCGACAGGGGTAAGATCCTACGAGCAGTACTTC
CDR3 protein: CASTPTGVRSYEQYF
V gene: TRBV6-6
D gene: TRBD1
clone size: NA
J gene: TRBJ2-7

CDR3 DNA: TGTGCCAGCAGTTACCTACAGGGGAGTAATGAAAAACTGTTTTTT
CDR3 protein: CASSYLQGSNEKLFF
V gene: TRBV6-5
D gene: TRBD1
clone size: NA
J gene: TRBJ1-4

CDR3 DNA: TGCGCCAGCAGCCAAGATGGGGACTCAGCGAGGGAGACCCAGTACTTC
CDR3 protein: CASSQDGDSARETQYF
V gene: TRBV4-1
D gene: NA
clone size: once
J gene: TRBJ2-5

CDR3 DNA: TGTGCCGTAAAAGACAGCATCAATGAGCAGTTCTTC
CDR3 protein: CAVKDSINEQFF
V gene: TRBV10-3
D gene: NA
clone size: NA
J gene: TRBJ2-1

CDR3 DNA: TGCGCCAGCAGCCAAGCGGCGGGTATGTATGAGCAGTTCTTC
CDR3 protein: CASSQAAGMYEQFF
V gene: TRBV4-1
D gene: NA
clone size: NA
J gene: TRBJ2-1

CDR3 DNA: TGTGCCAGCAGCTTAGATGCGGCAGGGGGGTGGGGAGGCTACACCTTC
CDR3 protein: CASSLDAAGGWGGYTF
V gene: TRBV11-2
D gene: TRBD1
clone size: NA
J gene: TRBJ1-2

CDR3 DNA: TGTGCCAACCCGACAGGTTTTTACGAGCAGTACTTC
CDR3 protein: CANPTGFYEQYF
V gene: TRBV21-1
D gene: NA
clone size: NA
J gene: TRBJ2-7

CDR3 DNA: TGTGCCAGCAGTGAACGGGAGGGACTCTATGGCTACACCTTC
CDR3 protein: CASSEREGLYGYTF
V gene: TRBV2
D gene: NA
clone size: NA
J gene: TRBJ1-2

CDR3 DNA: TGTGCCAGCAGCCTCGGGGATGGCTATGGCTACACCTTC
CDR3 protein: CASSLGDGYGYTF
V gene: TRBV6-1
D gene: NA
clone size: NA
J gene: TRBJ1-2

CDR3 DNA: TGTGCCATCTACAGGGTATCCTATGGCTACACCTTC
CDR3 protein: CAIYRVSYGYTF
V gene: TRBV19
D gene: NA
clone size: NA
J gene: TRBJ1-2

CDR3 DNA: TGCGCCAGCAGTGTTTTACAGGGGACAGATACGCAGTATTTT
CDR3 protein: CASSVLQGTDTQYF
V gene: TRBV10-2
D gene: TRBD1
clone size: NA
J gene: TRBJ2-3

CDR3 DNA: TGTGCCAGCTCACCACCGGGACACTCCTACGAGCAGTACTTC
CDR3 protein: CASSPPGHSYEQYF
V gene: TRBV18
D gene: NA
clone size: NA
J gene: TRBJ2-7

CDR3 DNA: TGTGCCAGCAGCTTGAGGCGGGAGGTTCTATACGAGCAGTACTTC
CDR3 protein: CASSLRREVLYEQYF
V gene: TRBV5-6
D gene: TRBD2
clone size: NA
J gene: TRBJ2-7

CDR3 DNA: TGTGCCAGTAGTTCCCGACAGTATGGCTACACCTTC
CDR3 protein: CASSSRQYGYTF
V gene: TRBV19
D gene: NA
clone size: NA
J gene: TRBJ1-2

CDR3 DNA: TGTGCCAGCAGTTCTAGACTAGCGGGATACTACGAGCAGTACTTC
CDR3 protein: CASSSRLAGYYEQYF
V gene: TRBV28
D gene: TRBD2
clone size: NA
J gene: TRBJ2-7

CDR3 DNA: TGTGCCAGCAGTCCCCCGGGGGGTTCCTACGAGCAGTACTTC
CDR3 protein: CASSPPGGSYEQYF
V gene: TRBV28
D gene: TRBD2
clone size: NA
J gene: TRBJ2-7

CDR3 DNA: TGTGCCAGCAGCTCCGCAGGGAAGGCTTTCTTT
CDR3 protein: CASSSAGKAFF
V gene: TRBV11-2
D gene: NA
clone size: NA
J gene: TRBJ1-1

CDR3 DNA: TGTGCCAGCAGTTATAGACAGGGCGGTGAAAAACTGTTTTTT
CDR3 protein: CASSYRQGGEKLFF
V gene: TRBV6-5
D gene: TRBD1
clone size: once
J gene: TRBJ1-4

CDR3 DNA: TGCGCCAGCATGACGGGAGGGGGGGCTGAGCAGTTCTTC
CDR3 protein: CASMTGGGAEQFF
V gene: TRBV10-1
D gene: TRBD2
clone size: NA
J gene: TRBJ2-1

CDR3 DNA: TGTGCCAGTAGCCGCGGATCTAGCGGATACACCGGGGAGCTGTTTTTT
CDR3 protein: CASSRGSSGYTGELFF
V gene: TRBV19
D gene: TRBD2
clone size: NA
J gene: TRBJ2-2

CDR3 DNA: TGCGCCAGCAGCCCTGGGGCAGGGACATATCAGCCCCAGCATTTT
CDR3 protein: CASSPGAGTYQPQHF
V gene: TRBV5-1
D gene: NA
clone size: NA
J gene: TRBJ1-5

CDR3 DNA: TGTGCCAGCAGCTTTAGGCGGCACGGGGAGAGGCCCGGGGAGCTGTTTTTT
CDR3 protein: CASSFRRHGERPGELFF
V gene: TRBV11-3
D gene: NA
clone size: once
J gene: TRBJ2-2

CDR3 DNA: TGTGCCAGCAGCTTCGACAGGGCTAACACTGAAGCTTTCTTT
CDR3 protein: CASSFDRANTEAFF
V gene: TRBV11-2
D gene: TRBD1
clone size: NA
J gene: TRBJ1-1

CDR3 DNA: TGTGCCAGCAGAGCGCCGGCACCTGAAGCTTTCTTT
CDR3 protein: CASRAPAPEAFF
V gene: TRBV2
D gene: NA
clone size: NA
J gene: TRBJ1-1

CDR3 DNA: TGTGCCAGCAGCCACTTTTTTGGACAGTCCTACGAGCAGTACTTC
CDR3 protein: CASSHFFGQSYEQYF
V gene: TRBV6-5
D gene: NA
clone size: NA
J gene: TRBJ2-7

CDR3 DNA: TGTGCCAGCAGCTTATCCATGACAGGGGAAGACAATCAGCCCCAGCATTTT
CDR3 protein: CASSLSMTGEDNQPQHF
V gene: TRBV7-9
D gene: TRBD1
clone size: NA
J gene: TRBJ1-5

CDR3 DNA: TGTGCCAGTAGTATAGAAGCTCCAGGGACTTATCACTATGGCTACACCTTC
CDR3 protein: CASSIEAPGTYHYGYTF
V gene: TRBV19
D gene: NA
clone size: once
J gene: TRBJ1-2

CDR3 DNA: TGTGCCAGCAGTTCACACGGGGGAGATACGCAGTATTTT
CDR3 protein: CASSSHGGDTQYF
V gene: TRBV27
D gene: NA
clone size: once
J gene: TRBJ2-3

CDR3 DNA: TGTGCCACCAGCCCCCTTGCGACAGGGCCAAAAGAGACCCAGTACTTC
CDR3 protein: CATSPLATGPKETQYF
V gene: TRBV15
D gene: TRBD1
clone size: NA
J gene: TRBJ2-5

CDR3 DNA: TGTGCCAGCAGCTTAGACTTGAGAACTGAAGCTTTCTTT
CDR3 protein: CASSLDLRTEAFF
V gene: TRBV7-6
D gene: NA
clone size: NA
J gene: TRBJ1-1

CDR3 DNA: TGCGCCAGCAGAGACCGGGACAGGGACAACGAGCAGTACTTC
CDR3 protein: CASRDRDRDNEQYF
V gene: TRBV4-1
D gene: TRBD1
clone size: NA
J gene: TRBJ2-7

CDR3 DNA: TGTGCCAGCAGCTCTCCTTCCGGGACAGGGGCCTATGGCTACACCTTC
CDR3 protein: CASSSPSGTGAYGYTF
V gene: TRBV28
D gene: TRBD1
clone size: NA
J gene: TRBJ1-2

CDR3 DNA: TGTGCCTGGATCACGGGGAGGACGCGAGATGGCTACACCTTC
CDR3 protein: CAWITGRTRDGYTF
V gene: TRBV30
D gene: NA
clone size: NA
J gene: TRBJ1-2

CDR3 DNA: TGCGCCAGCAGCTTCGCAGGGGCTGGGGCCAACGTCCTGACTTTC
CDR3 protein: CASSFAGAGANVLTF
V gene: TRBV5-1
D gene: NA
clone size: NA
J gene: TRBJ2-6

CDR3 DNA: TGCGCCAGCAGCTTTTACCGCTCCTCGGGGCAGTTCTTC
CDR3 protein: CASSFYRSSGQFF
V gene: TRBV5-1
D gene: NA
clone size: NA
J gene: TRBJ2-1

CDR3 DNA: TGCAGCGTTGCAGGGGGGCCTGAAGCTTTCTTT
CDR3 protein: CSVAGGPEAFF
V gene: TRBV29-1
D gene: TRBD1
clone size: NA
J gene: TRBJ1-1

CDR3 DNA: TGTGCCAGCAGTCTCGCTCCAGGGTTCTATGGCTACACCTTC
CDR3 protein: CASSLAPGFYGYTF
V gene: TRBV27
D gene: NA
clone size: once
J gene: TRBJ1-2

CDR3 DNA: TGTGCCAGCAGTGACTCGCACAGGCAGGGTGAAGCTTTCTTT
CDR3 protein: CASSDSHRQGEAFF
V gene: TRBV6-4
D gene: NA
clone size: NA
J gene: TRBJ1-1

CDR3 DNA: TGTGCCAGTAGCCGGAGCGAGACCAGCTCCTACGAGCAGTACTTC
CDR3 protein: CASSRSETSSYEQYF
V gene: TRBV19
D gene: NA
clone size: NA
J gene: TRBJ2-7

CDR3 DNA: TGTGCCAGCAGTGGGGACAGGGATGAAAAACTGTTTTTT
CDR3 protein: CASSGDRDEKLFF
V gene: TRBV2
D gene: TRBD1
clone size: few
J gene: TRBJ1-4

CDR3 DNA: TGCGCCAGCAGCCACCCATGGCGGGATCTGACAGATACGCAGTATTTT
CDR3 protein: CASSHPWRDLTDTQYF
V gene: TRBV4-1
D gene: NA
clone size: NA
J gene: TRBJ2-3

CDR3 DNA: TGCGCCAGCAGCTATAGCGGGAGGGGGACAGATACGCAGTATTTT
CDR3 protein: CASSYSGRGTDTQYF
V gene: TRBV5-1
D gene: TRBD2
clone size: NA
J gene: TRBJ2-3

CDR3 DNA: TGTGCCAGCAGCACGTGGACTAGTAAGGCCTACAATGAGCAGTTCTTC
CDR3 protein: CASSTWTSKAYNEQFF
V gene: TRBV9
D gene: TRBD2
clone size: NA
J gene: TRBJ2-1

CDR3 DNA: TGTGCCAGCAGACCGGACAGGGGAGCTGAAGCTTTCTTT
CDR3 protein: CASRPDRGAEAFF
V gene: TRBV27
D gene: TRBD1
clone size: NA
J gene: TRBJ1-1

CDR3 DNA: TGCGCCAGCAGCTTAAAGGGGGATGTAGATACGCAGTATTTT
CDR3 protein: CASSLKGDVDTQYF
V gene: TRBV5-1
D gene: NA
clone size: NA
J gene: TRBJ2-3

CDR3 DNA: TGCAGTGCTAGCAGGGAGGATGGCTACACCTTC
CDR3 protein: CSASREDGYTF
V gene: TRBV20-1
D gene: NA
clone size: NA
J gene: TRBJ1-2

CDR3 DNA: TGTGCCAGCAGTTCGGGGGGTTTTCCCTTTGACTCCTACAATGAGCAGTTCTTC
CDR3 protein: CASSSGGFPFDSYNEQFF
V gene: TRBV27
D gene: TRBD2
clone size: NA
J gene: TRBJ2-1

CDR3 DNA: TGTGCCAGCTCACCTCGCAGCGGGAAACTCTACAATGAGCAGTTCTTC
CDR3 protein: CASSPRSGKLYNEQFF
V gene: TRBV18
D gene: TRBD2
clone size: NA
J gene: TRBJ2-1

CDR3 DNA: TGTGCCAGCAGCCCTCCGGGACTAGCGGGAGAGGCGCGTGGGACCCAGTACTTC
CDR3 protein: CASSPPGLAGEARGTQYF
V gene: TRBV27
D gene: TRBD2
clone size: NA
J gene: TRBJ2-5

CDR3 DNA: TGTGCCAGCAGTTTAGATCCCAGGGTAGACACCGGGGAGCTGTTTTTT
CDR3 protein: CASSLDPRVDTGELFF
V gene: TRBV28
D gene: NA
clone size: NA
J gene: TRBJ2-2

CDR3 DNA: TGTGCCAGCAGTTATTCCCGACAGGGACGTAACTATGGCTACACCTTC
CDR3 protein: CASSYSRQGRNYGYTF
V gene: TRBV6-5
D gene: TRBD1
clone size: once
J gene: TRBJ1-2

CDR3 DNA: TGTGCCAGCAGCGAACTCAGCGGGCTATACGAGCAGTACTTC
CDR3 protein: CASSELSGLYEQYF
V gene: TRBV7-9
D gene: NA
clone size: once
J gene: TRBJ2-7

CDR3 DNA: TGTGCCAGCGTACCCGGGACATCGAACACTGAAGCTTTCTTT
CDR3 protein: CASVPGTSNTEAFF
V gene: TRBV6-1
D gene: NA
clone size: once
J gene: TRBJ1-1

CDR3 DNA: TGTGCCAGTAGTACTAGCGGGATCTTCTACGAGCAGTACTTC
CDR3 protein: CASSTSGIFYEQYF
V gene: TRBV19
D gene: TRBD2
clone size: NA
J gene: TRBJ2-7